The clone carrying this T cell receptor (beta chain) was seen at least ten times. These data originate in a study of spatial heterogeneity in lung cancer. Across the whole study: The study consistently detected more beta-chain than alpha-chain sequences.

Each CDR3 protein is one row after TCRdb ran MiXCR on the 5' RACE reads. The sample lists 23,000 or so distinct CDR3 sequences; 6.9% were seen once. Germline assignment: CDR1 MGHRA and CDR2 YSYEKL. The CDR3 totals 15 residues. V lost 4 bases and J lost 4; bases outside the gene matches: 8. Time point in this sample: sample taken at primary tumor resection. Whole RNA obtained from tumor, nontumor lung or frozen PBMC underwent sequencing without sorting. Donors were some 72 untreated early-stage non-small cell lung cancer patients. J is TRBJ1-2 and V is TRBV4-1; TRBD1 matches 8 bases. The input for sequencing was PBMCs, taken at surgery. The TCR originated in a male donor with early-stage non-small cell lung cancer. The CDR3 region has the DNA TGCGCCAGCAGCCTAGAGACAGGGGCTCTCTATGGCTACACCTTC. It specifies CASSLETGALYGYTF.